This entry describes one TCR beta chain. Its target is not known. From the 5' RACE reads, TCRdb lists one entry per CDR3 protein and no DNA. Recorded for this sample: about 460,000 distinct CDR3 sequences. The sample is drawn from a study of T cells expressing NK-cell markers. As for the study in general: The study drew TCR beta repertoires from sorted CD3+CD56+NKG2C+, CD3+CD56+NKG2C- and CD3+CD56-NKG2C+ T cells. Study results and limitations: These same clonotypes (in several donors) also led the CD3+CD56-NKG2C+ fraction.

Sequenced material: blood T cells: a sorted CD56 or NKG2C T cell subset, CD4+ or CD8+ T cells, or bulk PBMC T cells (not recorded which). The sequence derives from a woman aged 50 to 60 in good health.

The chain's CDR3 is CASSVAATVQHF. This rearrangement joins TRBV6-1 to TRBJ1-5. The length of the CDR3 is 12 residues. Looked up from germline, CDR1 is MNHNS and CDR2 is SASEGT.